This T cell receptor beta chain was observed in a study of post-analysis software for immune sequencing data. Study results and limitations: Comparison of patients with controls showed five TRBV segments more frequent in patients, TRBV5-6, TRBV5-1 and TRBV20-1 among them.

Unique molecular identifiers tagged the TCR beta cDNA libraries. TCRdb re-called the PCR reads through MiXCR, storing one row per CDR3 protein. The table records hundreds of thousands of distinct CDR3 sequences, approximately 30% of them present only once. V was clipped by 2 bases and J by 2 bases, with 16 bases between them. Germline lookup yields CDR1 MNHNY and CDR2 SVGAGI (reference sequence). The CDR3 consists of 17 residues. Details on this clonotype: Its antigen is unidentified.

The receptor was isolated from a girl between 10 and 17 years old with multiple sclerosis. This chain uses TRBV6-6 with TRBJ1-5; the D is unclear. Sequenced material: blood. CDR3: CASSYEASRRGNQPQHF. CDR3 bases: TGTGCCAGCAGTTACGAGGCATCGAGGAGGGGCAATCAGCCCCAGCATTTT.